This is a list of T cell receptor beta chains from one sample in a study of blood T cell repertoires in COVID-19. The repertoire was sequenced with immunoSEQ multiplex PCR; TCRdb's copy has only in-frame clones and lacks some. The repertoire holds 25,000 to 35,000 clones, around 80% seen once, with approximately 40% in the top ten. Sequencing used peripheral blood. The source is a woman at least 80 years old with acute or convalescent COVID-19. Both conserved end residues are part of each CDR3. Each record gives: V gene, J gene, clone size, D gene, CDR3 protein, CDR3 DNA. D genes are given only for firm matches. Some rows mark clone size as missing; the rest say once, few, many or name a class of expanded clone.

TRBV2	TRBJ1-3	once	NA	CASSEGRLNTIYF	TGTGCCAGCAGTGAAGGGAGACTTAACACCATATATTTT
TRBV2	TRBJ1-5	NA	TRBD1	CASRRQGLQPQHF	TGTGCCAGCAGAAGACAGGGGTTACAGCCCCAGCATTTT
TRBV5-4	TRBJ2-7	NA	TRBD1	CASSSDRAQPEQYF	TGTGCCAGCAGCTCTGACAGGGCCCAGCCCGAGCAGTACTTC
TRBV19	TRBJ2-3	once	NA	CASSPAGSTDTQYF	TGTGCCAGTAGTCCGGCAGGGTCCACAGATACGCAGTATTTT
TRBV18	TRBJ1-4	once	NA	CASSLGRGGEKLFF	TGTGCCAGCTCACTCGGCAGGGGCGGTGAAAAACTGTTTTTT
TRBV2	TRBJ2-5	NA	NA	CASREQGGQETQYF	TGTGCCAGCAGAGAGCAGGGGGGCCAAGAGACCCAGTACTTC
TRBV21-1	TRBJ1-2	NA	NA	CASSGTQGPPSNYGYTF	TGTGCCAGCAGCGGGACTCAAGGTCCGCCCTCTAACTATGGCTACACCTTC
TRBV30	TRBJ1-6	NA	NA	CAWSVLGQYNSPLHF	TGTGCCTGGAGTGTACTAGGACAGTATAATTCACCCCTCCACTTT
TRBV12-3/TRBV12-4	TRBJ1-5	NA	NA	CASSFLMEGPQHF	TGTGCCAGCAGTTTCCTCATGGAGGGGCCCCAGCATTTT
TRBV5-6	TRBJ2-4	NA	TRBD1	CASSRGQGIWGLVDIQYF	TGTGCCAGCAGCCGGGGACAGGGGATATGGGGTTTGGTGGACATTCAGTACTTC
TRBV5-6	TRBJ2-6	NA	NA	CASSFPGSGANVLTF	TGTGCCAGCAGTTTCCCGGGATCTGGGGCCAACGTCCTGACTTTC
TRBV18	TRBJ1-6	NA	NA	CASSPQSGLNNSPLHF	TGTGCCAGCTCACCCCAAAGCGGACTTAATAATTCACCCCTCCACTTT
TRBV18	TRBJ2-5	NA	TRBD1	CASSKGQAAYF	TGTGCCAGCTCAAAGGGACAGGCTGCGTACTTC
TRBV9	TRBJ2-7	NA	NA	CASSVVPGTYEQYF	TGTGCCAGCAGCGTAGTGCCGGGTACCTACGAGCAGTACTTC
TRBV5-5	TRBJ2-1	NA	TRBD2	CASRKPGLEENEQFF	TGTGCCAGCAGAAAACCGGGACTAGAGGAAAATGAGCAGTTCTTC
TRBV5-1	TRBJ1-6	NA	TRBD1	CASSRTGDNSPLHF	TGCGCCAGCAGCCGGACAGGGGATAATTCACCCCTCCACTTT
TRBV20-1	TRBJ1-6	NA	NA	CSASSGNNSPLHF	TGCAGTGCTAGTTCAGGGAATAATTCACCCCTCCACTTT
TRBV5-6	TRBJ2-7	NA	TRBD1	CASSLGTGIHEQYF	TGTGCCAGCAGCTTAGGGACAGGTATCCACGAGCAGTACTTC
TRBV5-1	TRBJ1-1	NA	NA	CASSLAHLNTEAFF	TGCGCCAGCAGCTTGGCACATTTGAACACTGAAGCTTTCTTT
TRBV5-6	TRBJ1-2	NA	NA	CASSSTGHYGYTF	TGTGCCAGCAGTTCTACAGGGCACTATGGCTACACCTTC
TRBV7-2	TRBJ2-1	NA	NA	CASSPFPRSRDEQFF	TGTGCCAGCAGCCCATTCCCTAGGAGTCGGGATGAGCAGTTCTTC
TRBV5-1	TRBJ2-7	NA	TRBD1	CASSSGQGAREQYF	TGCGCCAGCAGCTCTGGACAGGGGGCTCGTGAGCAGTACTTC
TRBV5-6	TRBJ2-3	NA	NA	CASSPVGAGVTDTQYF	TGTGCCAGCAGCCCTGTGGGGGCGGGAGTAACAGATACGCAGTATTTT
TRBV29-1	TRBJ1-1	NA	NA	CSVDLGTPVTEAFF	TGCAGCGTTGATCTCGGGACACCGGTGACTGAAGCTTTCTTT
TRBV9	TRBJ1-2	NA	NA	CASSAPGGGKGYTF	TGTGCCAGCAGCGCCCCTGGCGGGGGGAAGGGCTACACCTTC
TRBV6-2/TRBV6-3	TRBJ1-5	NA	TRBD1	CASSPGTGDNQPQHF	TGTGCCAGCAGCCCCGGGACAGGGGACAATCAGCCCCAGCATTTT
TRBV7-9	TRBJ1-4	NA	TRBD1	CASSSPSGQGYEKLFF	TGTGCCAGCAGCTCCCCGTCGGGACAGGGGTATGAAAAACTGTTTTTT
TRBV7-2	TRBJ1-2	NA	NA	CASSRAYGYTF	TGTGCCAGCAGCCGAGCCTATGGCTACACCTTC
TRBV11-2	TRBJ2-4	NA	NA	CASSLQNIQYF	TGTGCCAGCAGCTTACAGAACATTCAGTACTTC
TRBV2	TRBJ1-2	NA	TRBD1	CASSEQGQNYGYTF	TGTGCCAGCAGTGAACAGGGACAGAACTATGGCTACACCTTC
TRBV9	TRBJ1-3	NA	NA	CASSATGSWGNTIYF	TGTGCCAGCAGCGCCACAGGGTCTTGGGGAAACACCATATATTTT
TRBV6-2/TRBV6-3	TRBJ1-5	NA	TRBD1	CASSWTGGNQPQHF	TGTGCCAGCAGTTGGACAGGGGGCAATCAGCCCCAGCATTTT
TRBV5-1	TRBJ2-7	NA	NA	CASSSLKVGETYEQYF	TGCGCCAGCAGCTCCCTCAAAGTGGGAGAGACCTACGAGCAGTACTTC
TRBV7-2	TRBJ1-2	NA	TRBD1	CASSSRTGVSYTF	TGTGCCAGCAGCTCCCGGACAGGGGTTAGCTACACCTTC
TRBV27	TRBJ2-2	NA	TRBD2	CASSPGLAGAQYTGELFF	TGTGCCAGCAGCCCGGGACTAGCGGGAGCTCAGTACACCGGGGAGCTGTTTTTT
TRBV10-3	TRBJ2-1	once	TRBD2	CAISGGGLNEQFF	TGTGCCATCAGTGGCGGGGGGTTAAATGAGCAGTTCTTC
TRBV9	TRBJ2-2	NA	TRBD2	CASSPGRGSNTGELFF	TGTGCCAGCAGCCCCGGGAGGGGGTCGAACACCGGGGAGCTGTTTTTT
TRBV27	TRBJ2-6	NA	TRBD1	CASSPGTGLSGANVLTF	TGTGCCAGCAGTCCCGGGACAGGCCTCTCTGGGGCCAACGTCCTGACTTTC
TRBV30	TRBJ2-1	NA	TRBD1	CAWSGDRGYNEQFF	TGTGCCTGGAGCGGGGACAGGGGATACAATGAGCAGTTCTTC
TRBV10-3	TRBJ1-1	once	NA	CAISEVRGNTEAFF	TGTGCCATCAGTGAAGTCAGGGGGAACACTGAAGCTTTCTTT
TRBV5-1	TRBJ2-7	NA	TRBD1	CASSLGTGLSQQYF	TGCGCCAGCAGCTTGGGGACAGGGTTATCACAGCAGTACTTC
TRBV19	TRBJ2-3	NA	TRBD1	CASSTGQGVIDTQYF	TGTGCCAGTAGTACAGGACAGGGGGTGATAGATACGCAGTATTTT
TRBV7-9	TRBJ2-7	NA	NA	CASSEPQGAYNYEQYF	TGTGCCAGCAGCGAACCACAGGGCGCTTATAACTACGAGCAGTACTTC
TRBV9	TRBJ2-2	NA	NA	CASSVAGTGELFF	TGTGCCAGCAGCGTAGCGGGCACCGGGGAGCTGTTTTTT
TRBV19	TRBJ1-2	NA	NA	CASSKYAGNYGYTF	TGTGCCAGTAGTAAATACGCAGGGAACTATGGCTACACCTTC
TRBV7-8	TRBJ2-1	NA	NA	CASSLALEGGDEQFF	TGTGCCAGCAGCTTAGCGTTGGAGGGCGGGGATGAGCAGTTCTTC
TRBV28	TRBJ1-5	medium-sized	NA	CASRPGGAGNQPQHF	TGTGCCAGCAGGCCCGGCGGGGCTGGCAATCAGCCCCAGCATTTT
TRBV5-6	TRBJ2-1	NA	TRBD2	CASSLGGRALNEQFF	TGTGCCAGCAGCTTAGGCGGGAGGGCCCTCAATGAGCAGTTCTTC
TRBV3-1/TRBV3-2	TRBJ2-1	few	NA	CASSQDRQLPRNEQFF	TGTGCCAGCAGCCAAGACAGACAGTTACCACGGAATGAGCAGTTCTTC
TRBV6-6	TRBJ2-5	NA	NA	CASSYAGQETQYF	TGTGCCAGCAGTTACGCAGGCCAAGAGACCCAGTACTTC